This T cell receptor beta chain was found in a study of CD8 T cell repertoires and HIV-1 epitope variants. Study outcomes and limitations: Nine TCR beta clonotypes were antigen-specific, six apparently recognizing autologous or escape variants.

The germline V gene encodes CDR1 MNHNY and CDR2 SVGAGI (reference sequence). The germline V and J ends were trimmed by 7 bases and 6 bases, with 9 bases remaining between them. The CDR3 covers 12 residues. Points on this clone: The antigen is undetermined.

Sequencing of TCR beta CDR3 used immunoSEQ survey depth. Only in-frame clones appear in the TCRdb table, and some are missing; sequencing was by immunoSEQ multiplex PCR. The table includes 2,500 to 3,000 clones, around 69% detected once. The chain is built from TRBV6-6 and TRBJ2-2; D possibly uses TRBD1 or TRBD2 (5 bases each). This TCR was sampled from a male donor with HIV. The source material was cultured CD8+ T cells derived from PBMCs. The CDR3 region has the DNA TGTGCCAGCACGTGGGGGTCCGGGGAGCTGTTTTTT. Protein sequence: CASTWGSGELFF.